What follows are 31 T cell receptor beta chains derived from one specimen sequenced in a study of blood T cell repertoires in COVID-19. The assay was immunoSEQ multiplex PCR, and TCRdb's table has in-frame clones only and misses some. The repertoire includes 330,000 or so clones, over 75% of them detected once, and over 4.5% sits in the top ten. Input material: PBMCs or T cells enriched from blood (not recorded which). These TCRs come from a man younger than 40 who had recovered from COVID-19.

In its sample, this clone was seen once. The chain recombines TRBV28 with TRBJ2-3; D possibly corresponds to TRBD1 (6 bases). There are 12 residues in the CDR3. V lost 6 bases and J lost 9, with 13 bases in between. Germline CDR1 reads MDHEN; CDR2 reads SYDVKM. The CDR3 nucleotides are TGTGCCAGCAGGCCGGGACAAGGGACGCAGTATTTT. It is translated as CASRPGQGTQYF.

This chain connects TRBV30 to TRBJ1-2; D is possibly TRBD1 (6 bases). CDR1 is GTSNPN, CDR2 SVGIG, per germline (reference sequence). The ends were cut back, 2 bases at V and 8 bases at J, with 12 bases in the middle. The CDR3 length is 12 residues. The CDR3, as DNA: TGTGCCTGGAGTCCAGGGGATTACGGCTACACCTTC. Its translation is CAWSPGDYGYTF.

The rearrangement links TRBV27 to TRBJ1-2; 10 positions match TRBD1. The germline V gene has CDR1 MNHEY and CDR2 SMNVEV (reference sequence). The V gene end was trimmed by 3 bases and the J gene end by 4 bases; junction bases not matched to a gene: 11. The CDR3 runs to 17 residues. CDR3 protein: CASSLIVGTGDIYGYTF. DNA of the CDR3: TGTGCCAGCAGTTTGATTGTCGGGACAGGGGATATCTATGGCTACACCTTC.

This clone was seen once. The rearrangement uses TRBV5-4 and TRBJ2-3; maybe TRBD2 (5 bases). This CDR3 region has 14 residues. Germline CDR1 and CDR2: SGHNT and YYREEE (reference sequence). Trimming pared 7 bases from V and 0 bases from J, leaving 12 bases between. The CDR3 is CASLPSGSTDTQYF. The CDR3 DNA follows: TGTGCCAGCCTCCCGAGCGGAAGCACAGATACGCAGTATTTT. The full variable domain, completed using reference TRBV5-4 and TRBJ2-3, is ETGVTQSPTHLIKTRGQQVTLRCSSQSGHNTVSWYQQALGQGPQFIFQYYREEENGRGNFPPRFSGLQFPNYSSELNVNALELDDSALYLCASLPSGSTDTQYFGPGTRLTVL.

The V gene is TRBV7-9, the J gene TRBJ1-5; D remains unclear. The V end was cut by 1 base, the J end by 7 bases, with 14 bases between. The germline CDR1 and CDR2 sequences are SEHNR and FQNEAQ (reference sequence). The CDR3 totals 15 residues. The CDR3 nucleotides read TGTGCCAGCAGCTTAGTATGGGCCCGTGGGCAGCCCCAGCATTTT. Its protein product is CASSLVWARGQPQHF.

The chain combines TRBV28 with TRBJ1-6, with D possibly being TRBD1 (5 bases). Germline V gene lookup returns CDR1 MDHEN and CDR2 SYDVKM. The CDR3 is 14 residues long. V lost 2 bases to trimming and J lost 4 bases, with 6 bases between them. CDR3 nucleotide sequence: TGTGCCAGCAGTTTAGGGGGGTATAATTCACCCCTCCACTTT. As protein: CASSLGGYNSPLHF. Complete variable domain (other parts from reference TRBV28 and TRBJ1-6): DVKVTQSSRYLVKRTGEKVFLECVQDMDHENMFWYRQDPGLGLRLIYFSYDVKMKEKGDIPEGYSVSREKKERFSLILESASTNQTSMYLCASSLGGYNSPLHFGNGTRLTVT.

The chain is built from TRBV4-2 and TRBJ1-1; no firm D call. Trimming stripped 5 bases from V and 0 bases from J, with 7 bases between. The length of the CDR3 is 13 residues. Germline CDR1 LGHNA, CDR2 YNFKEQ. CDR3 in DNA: TGTGCCAGCAGCAAACAGATGAACACTGAAGCTTTCTTT. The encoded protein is CASSKQMNTEAFF.

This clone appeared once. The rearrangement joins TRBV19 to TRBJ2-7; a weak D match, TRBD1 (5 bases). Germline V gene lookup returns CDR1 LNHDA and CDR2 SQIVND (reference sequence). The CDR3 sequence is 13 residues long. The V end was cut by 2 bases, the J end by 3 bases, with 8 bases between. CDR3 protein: CASSIIQGYEQYF. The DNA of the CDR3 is TGTGCCAGTAGTATAATCCAGGGCTACGAGCAGTACTTC.

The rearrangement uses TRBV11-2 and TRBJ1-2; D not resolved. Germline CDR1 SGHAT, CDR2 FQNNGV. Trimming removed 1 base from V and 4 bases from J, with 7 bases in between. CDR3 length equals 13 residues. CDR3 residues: CASSLGPLYGYTF. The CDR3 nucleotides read TGTGCCAGCAGCTTAGGGCCCCTCTATGGCTACACCTTC. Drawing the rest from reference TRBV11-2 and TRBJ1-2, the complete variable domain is EAGVAQSPRYKIIEKRQSVAFWCNPISGHATLYWYQQILGQGPKLLIQFQNNGVVDDSQLPKDRFSAERLKGVDSTLKIQPAKLEDSAVYLCASSLGPLYGYTFGSGTRLTVV.

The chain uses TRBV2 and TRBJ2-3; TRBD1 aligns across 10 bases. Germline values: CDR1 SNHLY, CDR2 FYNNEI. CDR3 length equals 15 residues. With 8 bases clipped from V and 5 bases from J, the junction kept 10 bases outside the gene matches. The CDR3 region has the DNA TGTGCCAGCGGACGACAGGGGGCGAAGAGAGATACGCAGTATTTT. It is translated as CASGRQGAKRDTQYF.

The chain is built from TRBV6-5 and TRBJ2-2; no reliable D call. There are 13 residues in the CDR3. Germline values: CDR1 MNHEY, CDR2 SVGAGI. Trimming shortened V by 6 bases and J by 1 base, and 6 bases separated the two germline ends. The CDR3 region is CASSLMNTGELFF. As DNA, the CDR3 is TGTGCCAGCAGCCTTATGAACACCGGGGAGCTGTTTTTT.

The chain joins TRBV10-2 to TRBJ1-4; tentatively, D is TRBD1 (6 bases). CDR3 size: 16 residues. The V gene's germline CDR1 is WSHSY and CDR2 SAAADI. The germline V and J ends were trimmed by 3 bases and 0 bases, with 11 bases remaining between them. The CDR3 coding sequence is TGCGCCAGCAGTGAAAGGGGGGGGGCAACTAATGAAAAACTGTTTTTT. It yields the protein CASSERGGATNEKLFF.

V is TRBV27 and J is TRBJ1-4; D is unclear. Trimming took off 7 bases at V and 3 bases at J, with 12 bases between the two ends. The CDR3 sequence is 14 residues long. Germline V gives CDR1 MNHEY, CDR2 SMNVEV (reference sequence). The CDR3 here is CASKWTLANEKLFF. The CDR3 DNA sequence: TGTGCCAGCAAGTGGACTTTAGCTAATGAAAAACTGTTTTTT.

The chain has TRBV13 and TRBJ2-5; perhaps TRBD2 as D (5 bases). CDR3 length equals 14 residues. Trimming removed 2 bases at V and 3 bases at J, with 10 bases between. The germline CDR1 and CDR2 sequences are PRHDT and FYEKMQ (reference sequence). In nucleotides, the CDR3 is TGTGCCAGCAGCTTATGGGATAGCGAAGAGACCCAGTACTTC. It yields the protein CASSLWDSEETQYF. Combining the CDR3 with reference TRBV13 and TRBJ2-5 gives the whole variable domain AAGVIQSPRHLIKEKRETATLKCYPIPRHDTVYWYQQGPGQDPQFLISFYEKMQSDKGSIPDRFSAQQFSDYHSELNMSSLELGDSALYFCASSLWDSEETQYFGPGTRLLVL.

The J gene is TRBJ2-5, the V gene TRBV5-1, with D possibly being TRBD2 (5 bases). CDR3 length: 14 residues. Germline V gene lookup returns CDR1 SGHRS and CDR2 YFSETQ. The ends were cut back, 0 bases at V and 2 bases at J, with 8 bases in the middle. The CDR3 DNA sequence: TGCGCCAGCAGCTTGGTCGGACTGCAAGAGACCCAGTACTTC. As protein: CASSLVGLQETQYF.

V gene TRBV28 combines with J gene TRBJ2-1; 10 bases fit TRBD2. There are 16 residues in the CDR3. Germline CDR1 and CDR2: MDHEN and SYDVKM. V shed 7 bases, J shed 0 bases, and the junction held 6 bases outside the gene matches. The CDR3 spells CASISGGWSSYNEQFF. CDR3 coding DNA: TGTGCCAGCATTAGCGGGGGGTGGAGCTCCTACAATGAGCAGTTCTTC.

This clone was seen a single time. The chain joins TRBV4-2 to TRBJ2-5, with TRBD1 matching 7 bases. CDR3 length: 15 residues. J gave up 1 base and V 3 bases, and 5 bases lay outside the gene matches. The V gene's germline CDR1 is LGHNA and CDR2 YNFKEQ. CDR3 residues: CASSQYTGAQETQYF. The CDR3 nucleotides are TGTGCCAGCAGCCAGTACACAGGGGCCCAAGAGACCCAGTACTTC.

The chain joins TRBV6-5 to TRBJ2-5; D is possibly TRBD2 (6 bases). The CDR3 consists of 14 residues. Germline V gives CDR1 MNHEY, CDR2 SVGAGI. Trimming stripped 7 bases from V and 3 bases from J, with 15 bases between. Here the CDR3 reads CASKKVGRKETQYF. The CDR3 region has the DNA TGTGCCAGCAAAAAGGTGGGGAGGAAAGAGACCCAGTACTTC.

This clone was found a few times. CDR3 protein: CASGQGVQETQYF. CDR3 DNA sequence: TGTGCCAGCGGGCAAGGGGTCCAAGAGACCCAGTACTTC. The chain carries TRBV27 and TRBJ2-5, with D maybe TRBD1 (5 bases). V was shortened by 8 bases and J by 1 base, with 11 bases between the two germline ends. Per germline, CDR1 MNHEY and CDR2 SMNVEV (reference sequence). The CDR3 totals 13 residues.

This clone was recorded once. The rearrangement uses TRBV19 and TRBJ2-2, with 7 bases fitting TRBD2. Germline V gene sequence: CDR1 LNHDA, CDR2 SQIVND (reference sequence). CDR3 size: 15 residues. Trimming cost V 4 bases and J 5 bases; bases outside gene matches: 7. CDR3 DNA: TGTGCCAGTAGTAGGGTCTTGGGGGGGACCGGGGAGCTGTTTTTT. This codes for CASSRVLGGTGELFF.

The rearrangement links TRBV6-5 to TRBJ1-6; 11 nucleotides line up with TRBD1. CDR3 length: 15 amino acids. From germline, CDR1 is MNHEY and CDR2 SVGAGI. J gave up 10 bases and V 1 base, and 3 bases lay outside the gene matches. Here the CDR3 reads CASSYLGQGGSPLHF. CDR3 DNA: TGTGCCAGCAGTTACTTGGGACAGGGGGGATCACCCCTCCACTTT.

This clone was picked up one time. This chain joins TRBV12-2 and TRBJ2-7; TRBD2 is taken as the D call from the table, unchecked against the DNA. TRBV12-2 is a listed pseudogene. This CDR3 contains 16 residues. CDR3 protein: CASRLGRLAVSYEQYF. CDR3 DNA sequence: TGTGCAAGTCGCTTAGGGAGACTAGCGGTATCCTACGAGCAGTACTTC.

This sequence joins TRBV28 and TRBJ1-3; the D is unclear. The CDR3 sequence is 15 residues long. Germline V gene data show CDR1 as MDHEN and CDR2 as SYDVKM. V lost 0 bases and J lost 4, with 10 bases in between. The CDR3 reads CASSLWAQRGNTIYF. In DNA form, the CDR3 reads TGTGCCAGCAGTTTATGGGCCCAACGAGGAAACACCATATATTTT. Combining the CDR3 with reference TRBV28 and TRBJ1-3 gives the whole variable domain DVKVTQSSRYLVKRTGEKVFLECVQDMDHENMFWYRQDPGLGLRLIYFSYDVKMKEKGDIPEGYSVSREKKERFSLILESASTNQTSMYLCASSLWAQRGNTIYFGEGSWLTVV.

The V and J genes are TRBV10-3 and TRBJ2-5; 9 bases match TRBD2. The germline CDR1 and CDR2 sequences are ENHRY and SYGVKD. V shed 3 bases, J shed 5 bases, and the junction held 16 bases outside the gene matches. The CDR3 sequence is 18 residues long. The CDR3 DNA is TGTGCCATCAGTGAACAACCGGAGGCTAGCGGGGATAAGGAGACCCAGTACTTC. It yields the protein CAISEQPEASGDKETQYF.

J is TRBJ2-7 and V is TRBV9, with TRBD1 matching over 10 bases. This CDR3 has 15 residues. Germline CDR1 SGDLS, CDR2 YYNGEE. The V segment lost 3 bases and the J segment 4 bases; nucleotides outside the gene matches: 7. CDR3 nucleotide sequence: TGTGCCAGCAGCGCGGACCGGGACAGGGGTTACGAGCAGTACTTC. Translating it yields CASSADRDRGYEQYF.

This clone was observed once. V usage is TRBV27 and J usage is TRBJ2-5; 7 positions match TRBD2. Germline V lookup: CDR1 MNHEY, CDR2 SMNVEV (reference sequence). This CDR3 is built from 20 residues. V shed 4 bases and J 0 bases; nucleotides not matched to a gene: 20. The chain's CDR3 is CASSSNSLDGSGVNQETQYF. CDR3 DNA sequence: TGTGCCAGCAGTTCGAATTCCCTTGACGGAAGCGGGGTCAACCAAGAGACCCAGTACTTC.

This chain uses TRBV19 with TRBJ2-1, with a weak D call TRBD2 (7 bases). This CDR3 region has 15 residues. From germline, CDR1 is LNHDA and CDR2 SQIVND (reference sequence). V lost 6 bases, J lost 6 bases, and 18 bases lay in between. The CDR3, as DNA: TGTGCCAGTAGACTGGGAGGGGGGGCGGTCAATGAGCAGTTCTTC. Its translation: CASRLGGGAVNEQFF.

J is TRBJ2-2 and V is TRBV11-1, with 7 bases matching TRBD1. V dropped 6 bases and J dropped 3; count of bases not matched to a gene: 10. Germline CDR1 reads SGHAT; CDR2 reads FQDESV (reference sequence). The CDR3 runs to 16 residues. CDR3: CASRKDRAGDTGELFF. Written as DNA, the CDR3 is TGTGCCAGCAGGAAAGACAGGGCTGGGGACACCGGGGAGCTGTTTTTT.

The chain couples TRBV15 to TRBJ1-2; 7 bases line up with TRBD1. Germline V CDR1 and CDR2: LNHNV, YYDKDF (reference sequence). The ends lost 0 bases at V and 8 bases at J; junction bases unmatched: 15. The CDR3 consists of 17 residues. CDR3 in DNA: TGTGCCACCAGCAGAGATATCCTAAGTACAGGGGTGTACGGCTACACCTTC. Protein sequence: CATSRDILSTGVYGYTF.

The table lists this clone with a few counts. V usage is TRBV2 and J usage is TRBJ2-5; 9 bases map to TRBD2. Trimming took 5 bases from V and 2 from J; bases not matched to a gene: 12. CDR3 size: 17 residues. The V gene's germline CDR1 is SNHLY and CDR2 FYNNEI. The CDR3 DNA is TGTGCCAGCAGTCGACTCAGACTAGCGGATCATCAAGAGACCCAGTACTTC. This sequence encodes CASSRLRLADHQETQYF.

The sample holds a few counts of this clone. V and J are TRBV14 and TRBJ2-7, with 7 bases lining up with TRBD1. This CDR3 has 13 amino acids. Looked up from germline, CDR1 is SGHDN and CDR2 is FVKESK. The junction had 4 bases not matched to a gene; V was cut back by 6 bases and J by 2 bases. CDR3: CASRLQGTYEQYF. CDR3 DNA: TGTGCCAGCAGACTACAGGGGACCTACGAGCAGTACTTC.